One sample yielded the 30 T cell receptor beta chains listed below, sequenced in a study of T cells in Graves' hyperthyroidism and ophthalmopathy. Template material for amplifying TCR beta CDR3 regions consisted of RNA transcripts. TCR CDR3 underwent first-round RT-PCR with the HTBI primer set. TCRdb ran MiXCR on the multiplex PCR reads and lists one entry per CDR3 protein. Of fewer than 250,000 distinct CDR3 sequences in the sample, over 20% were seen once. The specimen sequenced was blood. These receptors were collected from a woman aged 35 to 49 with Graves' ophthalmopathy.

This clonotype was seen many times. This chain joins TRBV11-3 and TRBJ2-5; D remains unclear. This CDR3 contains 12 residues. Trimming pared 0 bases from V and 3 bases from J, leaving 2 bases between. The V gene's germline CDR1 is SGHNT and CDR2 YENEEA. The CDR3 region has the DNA TGTGCCAGCAGCTTAGACGAAGAGACCCAGTACTTC. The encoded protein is CASSLDEETQYF. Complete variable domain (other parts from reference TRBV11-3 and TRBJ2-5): EAGVVQSPRYKIIEKKQPVAFWCNPISGHNTLYWYLQNLGQGPELLIRYENEEAVDDSQLPKDRFSAERLKGVDSTLKIQPAELGDSAVYLCASSLDEETQYFGPGTRLLVL.

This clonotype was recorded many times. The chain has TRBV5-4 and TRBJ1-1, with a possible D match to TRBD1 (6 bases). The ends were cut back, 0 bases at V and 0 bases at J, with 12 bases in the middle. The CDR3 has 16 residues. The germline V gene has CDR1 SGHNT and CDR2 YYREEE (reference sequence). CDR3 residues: CASSLAGGGLNTEAFF. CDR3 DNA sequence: TGTGCCAGCAGCTTGGCCGGGGGCGGCCTGAACACTGAAGCTTTCTTT. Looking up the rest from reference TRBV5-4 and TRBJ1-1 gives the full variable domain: ETGVTQSPTHLIKTRGQQVTLRCSSQSGHNTVSWYQQALGQGPQFIFQYYREEENGRGNFPPRFSGLQFPNYSSELNVNALELDDSALYLCASSLAGGGLNTEAFFGQGTRLTVV.

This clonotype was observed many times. CDR3 bases: TGTGCCAGCAGCGTAGGCGGGAGCTCCCAAGAGACCCAGTACTTC. Translation: CASSVGGSSQETQYF. The chain carries TRBV9 and TRBJ2-5; 7 bases fit TRBD2. The V gene's germline CDR1 is SGDLS and CDR2 YYNGEE. V trimming: 0 bases; J trimming: 1 base; junction bases outside the gene matches: 3. The CDR3 consists of 15 residues.

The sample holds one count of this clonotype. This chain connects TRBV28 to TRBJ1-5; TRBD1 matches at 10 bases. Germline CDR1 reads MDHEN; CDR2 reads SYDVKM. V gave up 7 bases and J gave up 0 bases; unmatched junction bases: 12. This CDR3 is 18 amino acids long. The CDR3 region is CASTGLLTGGYSNQPQHF. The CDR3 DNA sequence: TGTGCCAGCACCGGACTACTGACAGGGGGCTATAGCAATCAGCCCCAGCATTTT.

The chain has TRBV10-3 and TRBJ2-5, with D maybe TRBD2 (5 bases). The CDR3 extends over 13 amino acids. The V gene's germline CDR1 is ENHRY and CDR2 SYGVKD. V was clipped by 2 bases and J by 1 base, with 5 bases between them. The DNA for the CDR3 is TGTGCCATCAGTGAGGGAGGCCAAGAGACCCAGTACTTC. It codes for CAISEGGQETQYF.

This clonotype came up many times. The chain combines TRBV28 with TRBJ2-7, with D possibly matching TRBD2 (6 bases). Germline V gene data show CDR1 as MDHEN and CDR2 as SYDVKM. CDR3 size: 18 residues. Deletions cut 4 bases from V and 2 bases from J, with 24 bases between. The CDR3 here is CASSSGSLGRIQTYEQYF. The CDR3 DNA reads TGTGCCAGCAGTTCGGGCTCACTAGGGAGGATTCAGACCTACGAGCAGTACTTC.

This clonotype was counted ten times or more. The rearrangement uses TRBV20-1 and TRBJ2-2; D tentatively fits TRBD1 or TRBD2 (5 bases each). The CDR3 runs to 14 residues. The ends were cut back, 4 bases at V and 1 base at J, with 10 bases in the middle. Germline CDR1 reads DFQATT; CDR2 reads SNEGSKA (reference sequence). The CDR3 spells CSAMGTGNTGELFF. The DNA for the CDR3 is TGCAGTGCTATGGGGACCGGGAACACCGGGGAGCTGTTTTTT.

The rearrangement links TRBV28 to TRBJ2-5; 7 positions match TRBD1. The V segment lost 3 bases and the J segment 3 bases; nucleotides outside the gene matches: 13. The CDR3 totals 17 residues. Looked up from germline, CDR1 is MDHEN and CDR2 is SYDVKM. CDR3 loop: CASSFSPWSGGKETQYF. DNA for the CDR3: TGTGCCAGCAGTTTTAGTCCCTGGTCAGGGGGAAAAGAGACCCAGTACTTC.

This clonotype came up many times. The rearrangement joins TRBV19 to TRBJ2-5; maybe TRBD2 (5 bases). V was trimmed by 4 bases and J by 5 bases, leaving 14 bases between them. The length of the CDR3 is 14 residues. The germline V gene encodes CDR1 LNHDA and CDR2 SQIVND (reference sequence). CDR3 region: CASSRNGMVETQYF. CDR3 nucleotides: TGTGCCAGTAGTAGGAACGGGATGGTCGAGACCCAGTACTTC.

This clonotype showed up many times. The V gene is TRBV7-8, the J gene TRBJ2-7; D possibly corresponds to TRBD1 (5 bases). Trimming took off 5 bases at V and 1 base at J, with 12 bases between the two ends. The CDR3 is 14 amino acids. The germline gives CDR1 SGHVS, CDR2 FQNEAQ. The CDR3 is CASSPTTVSYEQYF. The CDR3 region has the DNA TGTGCCAGCAGCCCAACGACAGTTTCCTACGAGCAGTACTTC.

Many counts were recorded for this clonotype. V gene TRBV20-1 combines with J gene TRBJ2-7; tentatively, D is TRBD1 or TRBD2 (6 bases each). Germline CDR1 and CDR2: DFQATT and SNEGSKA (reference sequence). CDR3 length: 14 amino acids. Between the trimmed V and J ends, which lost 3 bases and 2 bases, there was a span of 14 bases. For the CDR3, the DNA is TGCAGTGCTAGGGGGGGCGGCGACACCTACGAGCAGTACTTC. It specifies CSARGGGDTYEQYF.

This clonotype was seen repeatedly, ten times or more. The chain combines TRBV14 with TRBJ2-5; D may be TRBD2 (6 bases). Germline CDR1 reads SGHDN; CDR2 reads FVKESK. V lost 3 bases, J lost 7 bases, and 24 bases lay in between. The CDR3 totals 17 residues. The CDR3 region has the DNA TGTGCCAGCAGCCACCCGAGAGGGAAAAGGGACTGGTCGACCCAGTACTTC. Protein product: CASSHPRGKRDWSTQYF.

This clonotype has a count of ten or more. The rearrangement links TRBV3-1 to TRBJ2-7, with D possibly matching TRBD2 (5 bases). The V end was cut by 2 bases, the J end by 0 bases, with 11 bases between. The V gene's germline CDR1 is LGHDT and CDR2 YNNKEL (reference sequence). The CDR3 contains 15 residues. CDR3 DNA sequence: TGTGCCAGCAGCCAAACGGGGTACAGCTCCTACGAGCAGTACTTC. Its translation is CASSQTGYSSYEQYF.

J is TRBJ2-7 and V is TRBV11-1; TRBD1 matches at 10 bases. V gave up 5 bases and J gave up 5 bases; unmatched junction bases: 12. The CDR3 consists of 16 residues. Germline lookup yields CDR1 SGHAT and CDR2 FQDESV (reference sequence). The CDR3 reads CASSPSRDRGHNEQYF. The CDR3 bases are TGTGCCAGCAGCCCGAGCCGGGACAGGGGTCATAACGAGCAGTACTTC.

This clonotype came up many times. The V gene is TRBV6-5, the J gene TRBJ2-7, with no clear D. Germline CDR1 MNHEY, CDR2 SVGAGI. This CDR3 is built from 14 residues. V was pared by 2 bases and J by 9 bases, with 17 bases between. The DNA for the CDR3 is TGTGCCAGCAGTTACGGGCAGACCCAAGCCGGGCAGTACTTC. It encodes CASSYGQTQAGQYF.

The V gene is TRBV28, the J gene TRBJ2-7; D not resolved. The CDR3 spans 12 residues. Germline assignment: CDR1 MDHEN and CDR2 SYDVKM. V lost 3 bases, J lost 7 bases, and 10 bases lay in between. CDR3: CASSFGFQEQYF. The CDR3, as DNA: TGTGCCAGCAGTTTTGGATTCCAGGAGCAGTACTTC.

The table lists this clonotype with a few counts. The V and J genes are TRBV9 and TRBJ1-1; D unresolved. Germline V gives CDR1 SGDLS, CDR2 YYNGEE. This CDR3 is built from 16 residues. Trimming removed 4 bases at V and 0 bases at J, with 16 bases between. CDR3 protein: CASSPRAGIMNTEAFF. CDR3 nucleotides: TGTGCCAGCAGCCCCCGCGCCGGGATCATGAACACTGAAGCTTTCTTT.

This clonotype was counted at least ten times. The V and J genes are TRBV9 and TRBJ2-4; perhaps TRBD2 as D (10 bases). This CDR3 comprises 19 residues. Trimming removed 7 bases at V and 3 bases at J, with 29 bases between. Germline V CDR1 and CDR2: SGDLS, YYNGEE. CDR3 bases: TGTGCCAGCCGGACAGGGGATCTCACTAGCGGGATGGGCAAAAACATTCAGTACTTC. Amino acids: CASRTGDLTSGMGKNIQYF.

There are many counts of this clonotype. CDR3 nucleotides: TGTGCCAGCAGCTCACAGGGAGACTATGGCTACACCTTC. Amino acids: CASSSQGDYGYTF. The V call is TRBV11-1, the J call TRBJ1-2; a possible D gene is TRBD1 (6 bases). The CDR3 is made up of 13 amino acids. Germline CDR1 is SGHAT and CDR2 is FQDESV (reference sequence). The ends were cut back, 4 bases at V and 3 bases at J, with 9 bases in the middle. The variable domain in full, completed from reference TRBV11-1 and TRBJ1-2, reads EAEVAQSPRYKITEKSQAVAFWCDPISGHATLYWYRQILGQGPELLVQFQDESVVDDSQLPKDRFSAERLKGVDSTLKIQPAELGDSAMYLCASSSQGDYGYTFGSGTRLTVV.

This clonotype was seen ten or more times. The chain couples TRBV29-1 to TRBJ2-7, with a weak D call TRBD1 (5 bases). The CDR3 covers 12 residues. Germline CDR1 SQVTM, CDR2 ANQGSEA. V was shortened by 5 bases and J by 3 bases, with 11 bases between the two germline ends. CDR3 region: CSVTGFHYEQYF. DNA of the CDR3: TGCAGCGTTACAGGCTTTCACTACGAGCAGTACTTC.

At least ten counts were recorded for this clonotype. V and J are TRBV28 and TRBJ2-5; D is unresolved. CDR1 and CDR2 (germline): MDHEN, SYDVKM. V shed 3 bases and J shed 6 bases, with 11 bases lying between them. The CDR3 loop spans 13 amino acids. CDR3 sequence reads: CASSFPEQKTQYF. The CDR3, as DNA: TGTGCCAGCAGTTTTCCCGAGCAGAAGACCCAGTACTTC.

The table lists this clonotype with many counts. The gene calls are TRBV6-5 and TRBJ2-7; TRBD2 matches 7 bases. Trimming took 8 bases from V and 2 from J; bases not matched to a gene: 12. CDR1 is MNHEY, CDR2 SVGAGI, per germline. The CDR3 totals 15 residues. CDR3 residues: CASRGLSGDTYEQYF. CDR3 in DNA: TGTGCCAGCCGCGGACTGAGCGGGGATACCTACGAGCAGTACTTC.

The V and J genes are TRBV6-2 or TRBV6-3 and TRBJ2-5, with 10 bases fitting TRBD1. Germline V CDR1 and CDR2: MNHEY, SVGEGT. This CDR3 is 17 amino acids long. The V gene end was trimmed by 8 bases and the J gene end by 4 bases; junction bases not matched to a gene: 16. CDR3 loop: CASSYPPFRTGGETQYF. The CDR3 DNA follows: TGTGCCAGCTCGTACCCCCCCTTTCGGACAGGGGGAGAGACCCAGTACTTC.

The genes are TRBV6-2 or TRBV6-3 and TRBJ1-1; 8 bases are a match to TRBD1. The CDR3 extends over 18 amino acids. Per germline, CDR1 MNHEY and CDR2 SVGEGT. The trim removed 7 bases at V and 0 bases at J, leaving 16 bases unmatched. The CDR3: CASTQGGTGPYMNTEAFF. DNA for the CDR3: TGTGCCAGCACCCAAGGGGGGACAGGACCGTACATGAACACTGAAGCTTTCTTT.

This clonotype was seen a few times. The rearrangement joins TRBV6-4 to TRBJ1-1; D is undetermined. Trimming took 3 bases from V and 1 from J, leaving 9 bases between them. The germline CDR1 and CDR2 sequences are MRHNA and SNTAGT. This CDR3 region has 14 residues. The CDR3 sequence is CASSESSSNTEAFF. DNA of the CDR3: TGTGCCAGCAGTGAGAGTTCTTCGAACACTGAAGCTTTCTTT.

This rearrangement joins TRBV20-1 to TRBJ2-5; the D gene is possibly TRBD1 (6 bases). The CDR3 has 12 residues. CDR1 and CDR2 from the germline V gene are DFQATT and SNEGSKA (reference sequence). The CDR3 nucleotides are TGCGGGAAAACAGGGTTAGGGGAGACCCAGTACTTC. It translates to CGKTGLGETQYF.

The chain's CDR3 is CASTRDRAGWDYGYTF. In nucleotides, the CDR3 is TGTGCCAGCACGAGGGACAGGGCGGGCTGGGACTATGGCTACACCTTC. The genes are TRBV2 and TRBJ1-2, with 9 nucleotides matching TRBD1. This CDR3 is 16 amino acids long. CDR1 and CDR2 from the germline V gene are SNHLY and FYNNEI. V trimming: 7 bases; J trimming: 3 bases; junction bases outside the gene matches: 12.

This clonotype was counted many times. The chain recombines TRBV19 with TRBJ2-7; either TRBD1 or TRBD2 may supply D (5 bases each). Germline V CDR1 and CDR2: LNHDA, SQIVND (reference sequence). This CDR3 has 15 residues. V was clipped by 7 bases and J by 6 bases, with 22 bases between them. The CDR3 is CASTPRDLTKFEQYF. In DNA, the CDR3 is TGTGCCAGTACCCCGAGGGACCTCACTAAATTCGAGCAGTACTTC.

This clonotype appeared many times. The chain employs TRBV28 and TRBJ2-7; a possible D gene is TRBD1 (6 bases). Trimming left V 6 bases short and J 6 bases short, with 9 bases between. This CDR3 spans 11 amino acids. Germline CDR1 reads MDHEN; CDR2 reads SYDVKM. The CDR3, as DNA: TGTGCCAGCAGGACAGGATCCGAGCAGTACTTC. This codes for CASRTGSEQYF.

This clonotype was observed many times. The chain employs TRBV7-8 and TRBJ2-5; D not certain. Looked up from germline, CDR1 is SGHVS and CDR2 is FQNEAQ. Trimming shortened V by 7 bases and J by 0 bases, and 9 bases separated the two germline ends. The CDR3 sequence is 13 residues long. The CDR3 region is CASTLGHQETQYF. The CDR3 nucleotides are TGTGCCAGCACCCTAGGGCACCAAGAGACCCAGTACTTC.